The 11 T cell receptor beta chains below all came from one sample that was sequenced in a study of CD8+ T cells in alopecia areata. TCR sequencing used cDNA made by reverse transcription of extracted RNA. The assay was immunoSEQ multiplex PCR, and TCRdb's table has in-frame clones only and misses some. This sample has 150,000 or so clones, with 55% found just once. Sequenced: CD4+ T cells sorted from blood. The receptors derive from a human donor in good health.

The chain combines TRBV15 with TRBJ1-2; possible D gene TRBD1, 6 bases. The CDR3 has 16 amino acids. V shed 0 bases and J shed 6 bases, with 17 bases lying between them. Germline V lookup: CDR1 LNHNV, CDR2 YYDKDF (reference sequence). This chain's CDR3 is CATSRDLYRDTDGYTF. CDR3 bases: TGTGCCACCAGCAGAGATCTGTACAGGGATACTGATGGCTACACCTTC.

The V call is TRBV11-2, the J call TRBJ2-2; TRBD2 agrees at 12 bases. Germline assignment: CDR1 SGHAT and CDR2 FQNNGV. The J segment lost 11 bases and the V segment lost 1 base, leaving 17 bases of the junction unmatched. This CDR3 region has 19 residues. The DNA of the CDR3 is TGTGCCAGCAGCTTAGCTCCGACTAGCGGGAGTTCGCGAAGTCGCGAGCTGTTTTTT. Residues: CASSLAPTSGSSRSRELFF.

The rearrangement joins TRBV25-1 to TRBJ2-7; no reliable D call. This CDR3 has 13 residues. CDR1 is MGHDK and CDR2 is SYGVNS in the germline V gene. The ends were cut back, 5 bases at V and 0 bases at J, with 8 bases in the middle. Here the CDR3 DNA reads TGTGCCAGCAGTCACACTAACTCCTACGAGCAGTACTTC. Amino acid sequence: CASSHTNSYEQYF.

J is TRBJ1-5 and V is TRBV27, with D unclear. This CDR3 has 13 residues. Deletions cut 0 bases from V and 5 bases from J, with 5 bases between. Germline V gene sequence: CDR1 MNHEY, CDR2 SMNVEV (reference sequence). CDR3 residues: CASSLSPHQPQHF. The CDR3 DNA follows: TGTGCCAGCAGTTTATCCCCCCATCAGCCCCAGCATTTT.

This chain links TRBV28 with TRBJ2-7, with D hard to call. The germline CDR1 and CDR2 sequences are MDHEN and SYDVKM. V lost 6 bases to trimming and J lost 2 bases, with 14 bases between them. The CDR3 spans 14 residues. The CDR3 sequence: CASSPPPKPYEQYF. CDR3 nucleotide sequence: TGTGCCAGCAGCCCGCCCCCGAAACCCTACGAGCAGTACTTC.

The chain combines TRBV6-5 with TRBJ1-2; 7 bases align to TRBD1. The V gene end was trimmed by 0 bases and the J gene end by 5 bases; junction bases not matched to a gene: 6. In germline, CDR1 is MNHEY, CDR2 SVGAGI. CDR3 length: 15 amino acids. DNA for the CDR3: TGTGCCAGCAGTTACTCAGGGGGCGTCGGGTATGGCTACACCTTC. Amino acids: CASSYSGGVGYGYTF.

V usage is TRBV10-2 and J usage is TRBJ2-3, with TRBD2 identical over 9 bases. The CDR3 sequence is 15 residues long. Trimming removed 6 bases from V and 1 base from J; junction bases left unmatched: 5. Per germline, CDR1 WSHSY and CDR2 SAAADI. This CDR3 is CASSPSGTGTDTQYF. DNA for the CDR3: TGCGCCAGCAGCCCTAGCGGGACTGGCACAGATACGCAGTATTTT.

The chain uses TRBV9 and TRBJ2-7, with 8 bases identical to TRBD2. Trimming removed 0 bases from V and 1 base from J; junction bases left unmatched: 9. The length of the CDR3 is 17 residues. In germline, CDR1 is SGDLS, CDR2 YYNGEE. CDR3 region: CASSVGEGGRYSYEQYF. The CDR3 DNA reads TGTGCCAGCAGCGTAGGCGAGGGCGGGAGGTATTCCTACGAGCAGTACTTC.

The genes are TRBV27 and TRBJ1-5, with D tentatively TRBD1 (5 bases). Germline V gene sequence: CDR1 MNHEY, CDR2 SMNVEV (reference sequence). This CDR3 region has 13 residues. V gave up 2 bases and J gave up 5 bases, with 7 bases separating them. In DNA form, the CDR3 reads TGTGCCAGCAGTTTAATGGGGGATCAGCCCCAGCATTTT. Translating it yields CASSLMGDQPQHF.

The rearrangement joins TRBV2 to TRBJ2-2; no definite D call. The CDR3 spans 15 residues. From germline, CDR1 is SNHLY and CDR2 FYNNEI. Trimming took off 4 bases at V and 6 bases at J, with 15 bases between the two ends. For the CDR3, the DNA is TGTGCCAGCAGTGGTCCGGCGTCAGTTCCCGGGGAGCTGTTTTTT. This codes for CASSGPASVPGELFF. Full variable domain (outside the CDR3, taken from reference TRBV2 and TRBJ2-2): EPEVTQTPSHQVTQMGQEVILRCVPISNHLYFYWYRQILGQKVEFLVSFYNNEISEKSEIFDDQFSVERPDGSNFTLKIRSTKLEDSAMYFCASSGPASVPGELFFGEGSRLTVL.

The V gene is TRBV5-4, the J gene TRBJ2-1; weak D call: TRBD1 (5 bases). The germline CDR1 and CDR2 sequences are SGHNT and YYREEE (reference sequence). Trimming pared 4 bases from V and 6 bases from J, leaving 17 bases between. The length of the CDR3 is 15 residues. The CDR3 DNA is TGTGCCAGCAGCCGGTGGGCTAGGGGCGTCAATGAGCAGTTCTTC. It is translated as CASSRWARGVNEQFF.